The clone carrying this T cell receptor beta chain has just one count. Its target is not known. The CDR3 spans 14 residues. CDR1 and CDR2 (germline): LNHDA, SQIVND (reference sequence). J was trimmed by 6 bases and V by 9 bases; bases with no gene match: 10. Genomic DNA from each subset was divided evenly over several immunoSEQ plates. The data were produced by immunoSEQ multiplex PCR, yet TCRdb's version contains in-frame clones alone and is incomplete. Altogether over a million clones are present, more than 95% being singletons, with the ten largest covering 1.2%. The sample belongs to a study of shared clonotypes between healthy human individuals. At the level of the study: Researchers assigned three CD4 naive, three CD4 memory, two CD8 naive and one CD8 memory plate to each donor.

Study-wide points: Sharing across a handful of donors was seen in around 5% of naive CD4 clonotypes. Among donors, clonotype sharing was expected to be affected by sequencing depth.

Sequenced input: naive CD4+ T cells sorted from blood. Subset of the sample: CD45RA+ positively selected. This sequence was found in a man in his thirties or forties in good health. The chain couples TRBV19 to TRBJ1-5, with 8 positions matching TRBD1. The CDR3 DNA is TGTGCCAGCAAAGCCGGACAGGGTAGTCAGCCCCAGCATTTT. This translates into CASKAGQGSQPQHF.